The sequence of this TCR beta chain was determined in a study of blood T cell repertoires in COVID-19. The wider study: Samples of COVID-19 (acute and convalescent) were obtained from the United States, Italy and Spain.

In the original workflow: Reference gene primer amplification gave estimated nucleated cell counts. Libraries were prepared by immunoSEQ multiplex PCR; TCRdb keeps only in-frame clonotypes and omits some of them. V and J calls and clone size are copied from that table; D and trimming were computed from the DNA. The sample shows roughly 170,000 clones, 81% of them seen only once. In its sample, this clone was seen a few times. The ends were cut back, 5 bases at V and 4 bases at J, with 17 bases in the middle. The germline V gene has CDR1 SGHVS and CDR2 FNYEAQ. CDR3 length equals 15 residues. V is TRBV7-6 and J is TRBJ1-2; D remains unclear. This sequence was found in a woman aged 40 to 50 with acute COVID-19. Sample: PBMCs or T cells enriched from blood (not recorded which). The CDR3 loop reads CASSPDTLFSYGYTF. The CDR3 DNA sequence: TGTGCCAGCAGCCCCGACACGCTCTTTTCCTATGGCTACACCTTC.